Listed below are T cell receptor beta chains from one sample, sequenced in a study of shared clonotypes between healthy human individuals. Some clones are missing from TCRdb's copy, which holds only in-frame ones; the method was immunoSEQ multiplex PCR. The sample contains 450,000 to 550,000 clones, around 79% of which appear only once. Sequencing was performed on PBMCs. These TCRs come from a woman in her 40s in good health. Some clones in this sample may be carry-over from other donors' samples. CDR3s include the opening cysteine and the closing phenylalanine or tryptophan. The order of the fields is D gene, J gene, V gene, CDR3 protein. The D gene is left open where the match is weak.

TRBD2	TRBJ2-3	TRBV11-3	CASTNCRLAGGYTDTQYF
.	TRBJ2-1	TRBV7-2	CASSLAPGVGDEQFF
.	TRBJ2-7	TRBV7-9	CASSLQGESYEQYF
.	TRBJ2-5	TRBV5-4	CASSLAISGRETQYF
.	TRBJ2-3	TRBV2	CASSREFLDTQYF
.	TRBJ2-5	TRBV5-1	CASSFGAQAGETQYF
.	TRBJ2-4	TRBV2	CASSRGDVIQYF
TRBD1	TRBJ2-7	TRBV19	CASSAQNRGQGDEQYF
.	TRBJ1-1	TRBV7-2	CASSLWQGGTEAFF
TRBD1	TRBJ2-7	TRBV9	CASSVVRTGDYEQYF
.	TRBJ1-1	TRBV5-5	CASSFADLGAEAFF
.	TRBJ2-2	TRBV7-9	CASSQDDGGVVELFF
TRBD2	TRBJ2-7	TRBV7-8	CASSLSGRGRGSYEQYF
TRBD2	TRBJ2-1	TRBV18	CASSPGLAEGGEQFF
.	TRBJ1-1	TRBV7-3	CASSLTGVDTEAFF
.	TRBJ2-7	TRBV29-1	CSVEGGTLPSYEQYF
.	TRBJ2-5	TRBV7-3	CASSLNGETQYF
TRBD1	TRBJ2-4	TRBV2	CASSVDRDRGYF